This entry lists 11 T cell receptor beta chains sequenced from one sample in a study of T cells in Graves' hyperthyroidism and ophthalmopathy. Amplification targeted TCR beta CDR3 regions from RNA transcripts. In the first-round RT-PCR of the TCR CDR3, the HTBI primer set was used. TCRdb itself ran the multiplex PCR reads through MiXCR, one entry per CDR3 protein. The data show over 450,000 distinct CDR3 sequences, roughly 14% seen once. Sequencing was carried out using blood. Receptors originate from a woman between 18 and 29 years old with Graves' hyperthyroidism.

This clonotype was seen ten or more times. The gene calls are TRBV3-1 and TRBJ1-2; no definite D call. Trimming pared 3 bases from V and 5 bases from J, leaving 19 bases between. The CDR3 covers 16 residues. CDR1 LGHDT and CDR2 YNNKEL come from the germline V gene (reference sequence). CDR3 in DNA: TGTGCCAGCAGCCAGCTTCTTGTTAGGACTCAGTATGGCTACACCTTC. Translated, it gives CASSQLLVRTQYGYTF.

This clonotype was seen ten or more times. V and J are TRBV12-3 or TRBV12-4 and TRBJ2-7; the match to TRBD1 covers 7 bases. The V gene end was trimmed by 1 base and the J gene end by 3 bases; junction bases not matched to a gene: 12. The CDR3 has 17 residues. CDR3 amino acids: CASSLGQGRGPFYEQYF. The CDR3 nucleotides read TGTGCCAGCAGTTTAGGACAGGGACGAGGGCCCTTCTACGAGCAGTACTTC.

This clonotype was observed once. The rearrangement uses TRBV12-3 or TRBV12-4 and TRBJ2-7; TRBD2 aligns across 8 bases. The CDR3 has 17 residues. Trimming took 8 bases from V and 3 from J; bases not matched to a gene: 18. The CDR3 DNA is TGTGCCAGCGGGGGGGGGCGGGGGGCAACAAAAAACTACGAGCAGTACTTC. It yields the protein CASGGGRGATKNYEQYF.

The rearrangement joins TRBV7-2 to TRBJ2-6; 9 bases line up with TRBD1. CDR3 length: 16 amino acids. Trimming at V came to 5 bases and at J to 2 bases, leaving 4 bases not matched to a gene. Germline V gene sequence: CDR1 SGHTA, CDR2 FQGNSA. CDR3 residues: CASSMDRGTGANVLTF. The CDR3 nucleotides read TGTGCCAGCAGCATGGACAGGGGAACTGGGGCCAACGTCCTGACTTTC.

This clonotype was recorded a few times. The gene calls are TRBV7-9 and TRBJ1-2, with 9 bases fitting TRBD1. The CDR3 has 17 amino acids. With 6 bases clipped from V and 8 bases from J, the junction kept 19 bases outside the gene matches. The V gene's germline CDR1 is SEHNR and CDR2 FQNEAQ (reference sequence). The DNA of the CDR3 is TGTGCCAGCAGTCCCAGGGTGGGACAGGGCTTATCGGGCGGCTACACCTTC. Translated: CASSPRVGQGLSGGYTF.

This clonotype was observed a few times. The genes are TRBV19 and TRBJ1-1; D may be TRBD1 (5 bases). V was pared by 4 bases and J by 1 base, with 10 bases between. Germline lookup yields CDR1 LNHDA and CDR2 SQIVND (reference sequence). This CDR3 spans 14 amino acids. The CDR3 region has the DNA TGTGCCAGTAGTACCCCCAGGGAGAACACTGAAGCTTTCTTT. Translation gives CASSTPRENTEAFF.

Here the CDR3 DNA reads TGTGCCATCAGTGCCCCCACTACCTACAATGAGCAGTTCTTC. Amino acids: CAISAPTTYNEQFF. V usage is TRBV10-3 and J usage is TRBJ2-1; D is uncertain. Germline CDR1 reads ENHRY; CDR2 reads SYGVKD. V was shortened by 4 bases and J by 2 bases, with 9 bases between the two germline ends. The CDR3 runs to 14 residues.

This clonotype was counted at least ten times. V and J are TRBV18 and TRBJ2-3, with 9 bases aligning to TRBD2. J lost 2 bases, V lost 3 bases, and 6 bases had no gene match. Germline assignment: CDR1 KGHSH and CDR2 LQKENI. CDR3 length: 16 residues. CDR3 region: CASSPSAGGATDTQYF. CDR3 nucleotides: TGTGCCAGCTCACCCTCAGCGGGAGGAGCCACAGATACGCAGTATTTT.

The chain uses TRBV7-3 and TRBJ2-2; TRBD1 aligns across 10 bases. Germline CDR1 is SGHTA and CDR2 is FQGTGA. V was clipped by 8 bases and J by 6 bases; unmatched bases: 9. The CDR3 extends over 15 amino acids. The CDR3: CASGRQGAIPGELFF. DNA of the CDR3: TGTGCCAGCGGAAGACAGGGGGCGATCCCCGGGGAGCTGTTTTTT.

The V and J genes are TRBV25-1 and TRBJ2-7, with 10 bases lining up with TRBD2. CDR3 length equals 17 residues. CDR1 is MGHDK, CDR2 SYGVNS, per germline. The V segment lost 0 bases and the J segment 1 base; nucleotides outside the gene matches: 6. This CDR3 is CASSEYSGRAKSYEQYV. As DNA, the CDR3 is TGTGCCAGCAGTGAATACAGCGGGAGGGCCAAATCCTACGAGCAGTACGTC.

This clonotype has ten or more counts. The chain has TRBV20-1 and TRBJ1-1; a possible D gene is TRBD1 (5 bases). Germline V gene sequence: CDR1 DFQATT, CDR2 SNEGSKA (reference sequence). V lost 0 bases, J lost 5 bases, and 13 bases lay in between. The CDR3 sequence is 14 residues long. In nucleotides, the CDR3 is TGCAGTGCTAGAGACGGTAGGGGTGAGACTGAAGCTTTCTTT. Translation gives CSARDGRGETEAFF.